This is a list of T cell receptor beta chains from one sample in a study of a mutant IDH1 vaccine in newly diagnosed glioma. The antigens for these receptors are not known. Sequencing was performed with immunoSEQ multiplex PCR; in TCRdb, only in-frame clones are kept and a portion is missing. The sample consists of about 25,000 clones, approximately 80% of them appearing once. The source was PBMCs, collected from a glioma patient whose treatment included an IDH1 peptide vaccine. Every receptor here comes from a man aged 35 to 55 with glioma. Each CDR3 is given with its conserved first and last residue. D genes are given only for firm matches. Only part of the rows carry a size: once, few, many, or a class if the clone is expanded.

D gene: -
clone size: few
V gene: TRBV25-1
J gene: TRBJ2-1
CDR3 protein: CASSELRGNEQFF
CDR3 DNA: TGTGCCAGCAGTGAATTACGGGGCAATGAGCAGTTCTTC

D gene: TRBD2
clone size: -
V gene: TRBV29-1
J gene: TRBJ2-1
CDR3 protein: CSVGGSVEQFF
CDR3 DNA: TGCAGCGTCGGGGGGTCGGTTGAGCAGTTCTTC

D gene: -
clone size: -
V gene: TRBV7-2
J gene: TRBJ2-2
CDR3 protein: CASSFLPQATGELFF
CDR3 DNA: TGTGCCAGCAGCTTTTTACCCCAGGCCACCGGGGAGCTGTTTTTT

D gene: TRBD2
clone size: -
V gene: TRBV13
J gene: TRBJ2-3
CDR3 protein: CASSPSGVVVTDTQYF
CDR3 DNA: TGTGCCAGCAGCCCTAGCGGGGTCGTCGTTACAGATACGCAGTATTTT

D gene: -
clone size: -
V gene: TRBV5-6
J gene: TRBJ1-4
CDR3 protein: CASSLGAGSANEKLFF
CDR3 DNA: TGTGCCAGCAGCTTGGGGGCTGGGAGCGCTAATGAAAAACTGTTTTTT

D gene: TRBD1
clone size: -
V gene: TRBV19
J gene: TRBJ1-5
CDR3 protein: CASRYDRGRNQPQHF
CDR3 DNA: TGTGCCAGTAGATATGACAGGGGTCGCAATCAGCCCCAGCATTTT

D gene: TRBD1
clone size: few
V gene: TRBV19
J gene: TRBJ1-5
CDR3 protein: CASSIVGTAGQPQHF
CDR3 DNA: TGTGCCAGTAGTATAGTTGGGACAGCCGGACAGCCCCAGCATTTT

D gene: TRBD1
clone size: -
V gene: TRBV28
J gene: TRBJ1-2
CDR3 protein: CASYSGTVFNYGYTF
CDR3 DNA: TGTGCCAGCTACTCCGGGACAGTGTTCAACTATGGCTACACCTTC

D gene: TRBD2
clone size: -
V gene: TRBV10-1
J gene: TRBJ2-1
CDR3 protein: CASSRRLAGDNNEQFF
CDR3 DNA: TGCGCCAGCAGTCGAAGACTAGCGGGAGACAACAATGAGCAGTTCTTC

D gene: TRBD2
clone size: once
V gene: TRBV7-9
J gene: TRBJ2-7
CDR3 protein: CASSSTRLAGGMNEQYF
CDR3 DNA: TGTGCCAGCAGCAGTACCCGACTAGCGGGAGGGATGAACGAGCAGTACTTC

D gene: TRBD1
clone size: few
V gene: TRBV4-1
J gene: TRBJ1-2
CDR3 protein: CASSLHRTGGYGYTF
CDR3 DNA: TGCGCCAGCAGCCTACACAGGACAGGGGGCTATGGCTACACCTTC

D gene: -
clone size: -
V gene: TRBV7-7
J gene: TRBJ2-5
CDR3 protein: CASSLAGQPETQYF
CDR3 DNA: TGTGCCAGCAGCTTAGCTGGACAGCCGGAGACCCAGTACTTC

D gene: TRBD2
clone size: -
V gene: TRBV29-1
J gene: TRBJ2-3
CDR3 protein: CSTPSGGSTDTQYF
CDR3 DNA: TGCAGCACCCCTAGCGGGGGTAGCACAGATACGCAGTATTTT

D gene: -
clone size: once
V gene: TRBV13
J gene: TRBJ2-1
CDR3 protein: CASTPWVANEQFF
CDR3 DNA: TGTGCCAGCACCCCTTGGGTAGCCAATGAGCAGTTCTTC

D gene: -
clone size: -
V gene: TRBV6-5
J gene: TRBJ1-1
CDR3 protein: CASRPDHTEAFF
CDR3 DNA: TGTGCCAGCAGACCGGACCACACTGAAGCTTTCTTT

D gene: -
clone size: few
V gene: TRBV4-1
J gene: TRBJ1-4
CDR3 protein: CASSQQGLNEKLFF
CDR3 DNA: TGCGCCAGCAGCCAACAGGGGCTGAATGAAAAACTGTTTTTT

D gene: -
clone size: few
V gene: TRBV6-6
J gene: TRBJ1-1
CDR3 protein: CASSYFQGEAFF
CDR3 DNA: TGTGCCAGCAGTTACTTCCAGGGTGAAGCTTTCTTT

D gene: -
clone size: -
V gene: TRBV5-8
J gene: TRBJ1-2
CDR3 protein: CASREQVGLMGYTF
CDR3 DNA: TGTGCCAGCAGGGAGCAGGTGGGGCTGATGGGCTACACCTTC

D gene: TRBD1
clone size: -
V gene: TRBV28
J gene: TRBJ2-7
CDR3 protein: CASSGRGSYEQYF
CDR3 DNA: TGTGCCAGCAGTGGCAGGGGGTCCTACGAGCAGTACTTC

D gene: -
clone size: -
V gene: TRBV28
J gene: TRBJ1-1
CDR3 protein: CASSPGSRVGRSTEAFF
CDR3 DNA: TGTGCCAGCAGCCCTGGGTCGAGAGTGGGAAGAAGCACTGAAGCTTTCTTT

D gene: TRBD2
clone size: -
V gene: TRBV5-1
J gene: TRBJ2-2
CDR3 protein: CASRWTSGSPNTGELFF
CDR3 DNA: TGCGCCAGCAGGTGGACTAGCGGGAGTCCGAACACCGGGGAGCTGTTTTTT

D gene: TRBD1
clone size: -
V gene: TRBV27
J gene: TRBJ1-1
CDR3 protein: CASSLRQGEAFF
CDR3 DNA: TGTGCCAGCAGTTTACGACAGGGGGAAGCTTTCTTT

D gene: TRBD1
clone size: few
V gene: TRBV5-5
J gene: TRBJ1-5
CDR3 protein: CASSLGGGQPQHF
CDR3 DNA: TGTGCCAGCAGTTTAGGGGGCGGTCAGCCCCAGCATTTT

D gene: -
clone size: once
V gene: TRBV27
J gene: TRBJ1-1
CDR3 protein: CASNRRIDMNTEAFF
CDR3 DNA: TGTGCCAGCAACCGCAGGATAGACATGAACACTGAAGCTTTCTTT

D gene: -
clone size: -
V gene: TRBV5-5
J gene: TRBJ1-1
CDR3 protein: CASSFIPLGGGRTNTEAFF
CDR3 DNA: TGTGCCAGCAGCTTCATCCCCCTGGGGGGAGGGCGGACGAACACTGAAGCTTTCTTT

D gene: -
clone size: -
V gene: TRBV9
J gene: TRBJ2-2
CDR3 protein: CASSPPVGELFF
CDR3 DNA: TGTGCCAGCAGCCCCCCGGTCGGGGAGCTGTTTTTT

D gene: -
clone size: -
V gene: TRBV11-2
J gene: TRBJ1-3
CDR3 protein: CASSLVRNGNTIYF
CDR3 DNA: TGTGCCAGCAGCTTAGTCAGGAATGGAAACACCATATATTTT

D gene: -
clone size: -
V gene: TRBV30
J gene: TRBJ2-3
CDR3 protein: CAWGQGRIADTQYF
CDR3 DNA: TGTGCCTGGGGGCAGGGCAGGATCGCAGATACGCAGTATTTT

D gene: -
clone size: -
V gene: TRBV5-1
J gene: TRBJ2-7
CDR3 protein: CASSLVVWDEQYF
CDR3 DNA: TGCGCCAGCAGCTTGGTCGTGTGGGACGAGCAGTACTTC

D gene: TRBD2
clone size: -
V gene: TRBV13
J gene: TRBJ2-2
CDR3 protein: CASSSAGTSGTNTGELFF
CDR3 DNA: TGTGCCAGCAGCTCAGCCGGGACTAGCGGGACGAACACCGGGGAGCTGTTTTTT

D gene: TRBD1
clone size: -
V gene: TRBV11-2
J gene: TRBJ1-1
CDR3 protein: CASSLAGGAGGLSTEAFF
CDR3 DNA: TGTGCCAGCAGCTTAGCCGGAGGGGCAGGGGGATTGAGCACTGAAGCTTTCTTT

D gene: -
clone size: few
V gene: TRBV20-1
J gene: TRBJ2-1
CDR3 protein: CSATTYNEQFF
CDR3 DNA: TGCAGTGCTACAACCTACAATGAGCAGTTCTTC

D gene: TRBD2
clone size: -
V gene: TRBV7-2
J gene: TRBJ2-1
CDR3 protein: CASIFGGSGSMNEQFF
CDR3 DNA: TGTGCCAGCATCTTCGGGGGTAGCGGGAGTATGAATGAGCAGTTCTTC

D gene: -
clone size: -
V gene: TRBV5-5
J gene: TRBJ2-1
CDR3 protein: CASSLGPGSSYNEQFF
CDR3 DNA: TGTGCCAGCAGCTTGGGCCCAGGGTCCTCCTACAATGAGCAGTTCTTC

D gene: -
clone size: -
V gene: TRBV6-5
J gene: TRBJ2-3
CDR3 protein: CASSQNPRTDTQYF
CDR3 DNA: TGTGCCAGCAGCCAAAACCCCCGCACAGATACGCAGTATTTT

D gene: -
clone size: -
V gene: TRBV29-1
J gene: TRBJ2-7
CDR3 protein: CSVELATNYEQYF
CDR3 DNA: TGCAGCGTTGAACTAGCGACCAACTACGAGCAGTACTTC

D gene: TRBD2
clone size: -
V gene: TRBV25-1
J gene: TRBJ2-1
CDR3 protein: CASSGGLAGSNEQFF
CDR3 DNA: TGTGCCAGCAGTGGGGGACTAGCGGGAAGCAATGAGCAGTTCTTC

D gene: TRBD1
clone size: -
V gene: TRBV29-1
J gene: TRBJ2-3
CDR3 protein: CSVGRQGDTQYF
CDR3 DNA: TGCAGCGTTGGCAGACAGGGGGATACGCAGTATTTT

D gene: TRBD1
clone size: once
V gene: TRBV13
J gene: TRBJ1-2
CDR3 protein: CASSLKTGGYRTNYGYTF
CDR3 DNA: TGTGCCAGCAGCCTCAAGACAGGGGGATACCGTACTAACTATGGCTACACCTTC

D gene: -
clone size: -
V gene: TRBV19
J gene: TRBJ2-7
CDR3 protein: CASANMRSDEQYF
CDR3 DNA: TGTGCCAGTGCAAACATGCGTTCGGACGAGCAGTACTTC

D gene: -
clone size: few
V gene: TRBV7-2
J gene: TRBJ1-1
CDR3 protein: CASGRGNTEAFF
CDR3 DNA: TGTGCCAGCGGAAGAGGTAACACTGAAGCTTTCTTT

D gene: TRBD2
clone size: -
V gene: TRBV5-6
J gene: TRBJ2-3
CDR3 protein: CASSSPGLAVLDTQYF
CDR3 DNA: TGTGCCAGCAGCAGCCCGGGACTAGCGGTTCTAGATACGCAGTATTTT

D gene: -
clone size: once
V gene: TRBV25-1
J gene: TRBJ2-4
CDR3 protein: CARSGPGNIQYF
CDR3 DNA: TGTGCCAGATCGGGACCGGGTAACATTCAGTACTTC

D gene: TRBD2
clone size: -
V gene: TRBV5-6
J gene: TRBJ2-7
CDR3 protein: CASSLLAGGSISYEQYF
CDR3 DNA: TGTGCCAGCAGCTTGCTAGCGGGAGGATCGATCTCCTACGAGCAGTACTTC

D gene: TRBD1
clone size: -
V gene: TRBV29-1
J gene: TRBJ1-2
CDR3 protein: CSVVMDRSYTF
CDR3 DNA: TGCAGCGTAGTTATGGACAGGAGCTACACCTTC

D gene: -
clone size: once
V gene: TRBV5-5
J gene: TRBJ1-5
CDR3 protein: CASSQSGLNQPQHF
CDR3 DNA: TGTGCCAGCAGTCAGTCGGGGCTTAATCAGCCCCAGCATTTT

D gene: -
clone size: -
V gene: TRBV19
J gene: TRBJ1-2
CDR3 protein: CASSIPPGGGFNGYTF
CDR3 DNA: TGTGCCAGTAGTATACCCCCAGGCGGGGGCTTTAATGGCTACACCTTC